These 14 T cell receptor beta chains came from one sample sequenced in a study of OX40 agonist ivuxolimab in advanced cancers. Profiled with immunoSEQ multiplex PCR; TCRdb holds only in-frame clones, not every one. The repertoire holds 20,000 or so clones, with about 86% as singletons. Source: CD4+ or CD8+ T cells sorted from blood, taken in a trial of the OX40 agonist ivuxolimab. The origin of the receptors is an adult with an advanced solid tumor such as melanoma, head and neck, liver or kidney cancer.

This sequence joins TRBV30 and TRBJ1-1; D may be TRBD1 (5 bases). The length of the CDR3 is 13 residues. Germline loops: CDR1 GTSNPN, CDR2 SVGIG (reference sequence). V gave up 7 bases and J gave up 3 bases, with 15 bases separating them. The CDR3 nucleotides are TGTGCCTCCGGACTGCGGGGGGACACTGAAGCTTTCTTT. This gives the protein CASGLRGDTEAFF.

V is TRBV11-2 and J is TRBJ1-2; D possibly corresponds to TRBD1 (5 bases). V lost 2 bases and J 1 base, leaving 14 bases between the germline ends. Germline CDR1 SGHAT, CDR2 FQNNGV. CDR3 length equals 16 residues. Written as DNA, the CDR3 is TGTGCCAGCAGCTTACGAACAGGCGGCTTTAACTATGGCTACACCTTC. This sequence encodes CASSLRTGGFNYGYTF.

V usage is TRBV4-1 and J usage is TRBJ2-7; TRBD2 aligns across 7 bases. The CDR3 contains 16 residues. V was pared by 0 bases and J by 2 bases, with 7 bases of the junction left unmatched. Germline CDR1 is MGHRA and CDR2 is YSYEKL. This CDR3 reads CASSQEWGRGAYEQYF. CDR3 DNA sequence: TGCGCCAGCAGCCAAGAATGGGGACGGGGGGCCTACGAGCAGTACTTC.

The chain couples TRBV4-1 to TRBJ2-2; D possibly corresponds to TRBD1 (6 bases). CDR1 and CDR2 (germline): MGHRA, YSYEKL. V was pared by 4 bases and J by 3 bases, with 9 bases between. The CDR3 runs 14 residues. CDR3 bases: TGCGCCAGCAGCCTCCACAGGGACACCGGGGAGCTGTTTTTT. It yields the protein CASSLHRDTGELFF.

The V and J genes are TRBV4-1 and TRBJ1-5; a weak D match, TRBD1 (6 bases). The V end lost 0 bases, the J end lost 7 bases, and 16 bases lay between the germline ends. Germline loops: CDR1 MGHRA, CDR2 YSYEKL. There are 16 residues in the CDR3. Here the CDR3 reads CASSQESRGLDQPQHF. The CDR3 coding sequence is TGCGCCAGCAGCCAAGAGAGCCGGGGGCTGGACCAGCCCCAGCATTTT.

The V and J genes are TRBV9 and TRBJ2-5, with 8 bases aligning to TRBD1. The CDR3 is 14 amino acids. Germline V CDR1 and CDR2: SGDLS, YYNGEE. V shed 4 bases and J 5 bases; nucleotides not matched to a gene: 7. The CDR3, as DNA: TGTGCCAGCAGCCCTCAGGGGGCCCGGGAGACCCAGTACTTC. It encodes CASSPQGARETQYF.

The CDR3 sequence is CASSYNGGEAFF. The CDR3 nucleotides are TGTGCCAGCAGTTACAACGGGGGTGAAGCTTTCTTT. The V call is TRBV6-5, the J call TRBJ1-1; D is possibly TRBD1 (5 bases). The CDR3 is 12 residues long. CDR1 is MNHEY and CDR2 is SVGAGI in the germline V gene. Trimming left V 2 bases short and J 7 bases short, with 8 bases between.

The chain uses TRBV28 and TRBJ1-4; 7 bases line up with TRBD1. The J segment lost 7 bases and the V segment lost 5 bases, leaving 10 bases of the junction unmatched. Germline V gives CDR1 MDHEN, CDR2 SYDVKM. The CDR3 consists of 15 residues. The CDR3 is CASSRVQGILEKLFF. Here the CDR3 DNA reads TGTGCCAGCAGTCGAGTACAGGGGATCCTTGAAAAACTGTTTTTT. The complete variable domain, with remaining parts taken from reference TRBV28 and TRBJ1-4, reads DVKVTQSSRYLVKRTGEKVFLECVQDMDHENMFWYRQDPGLGLRLIYFSYDVKMKEKGDIPEGYSVSREKKERFSLILESASTNQTSMYLCASSRVQGILEKLFFGSGTQLSVL.

This chain connects TRBV11-2 to TRBJ2-1; D might be TRBD1 (6 bases). CDR1 is SGHAT, CDR2 FQNNGV, per germline. The CDR3 runs 16 residues. Trimming removed 5 bases at V and 2 bases at J, with 16 bases between. This chain's CDR3 is CASSPGLGQTYNEQFF. DNA for the CDR3: TGTGCCAGCAGCCCGGGCCTAGGACAGACCTACAATGAGCAGTTCTTC.

V usage is TRBV27 and J usage is TRBJ2-2; possibly TRBD1 for D (6 bases). The CDR3 length is 14 residues. V dropped 5 bases and J dropped 6 bases, with 13 bases sitting between them. Germline CDR1 and CDR2: MNHEY and SMNVEV (reference sequence). In nucleotides, the CDR3 is TGTGCCAGCAGTGATACAGGGTGGCCCGGGGAGCTGTTTTTT. Its protein product is CASSDTGWPGELFF.

This clone was detected only a few times. The genes are TRBV19 and TRBJ2-1; possible D gene TRBD1, 6 bases. This CDR3 comprises 14 residues. Germline CDR1 is LNHDA and CDR2 is SQIVND (reference sequence). V gave up 7 bases and J gave up 12 bases, with 22 bases separating them. For the CDR3, the DNA is TGTGCCAGTACCCGGGTCGGGGCAGCACAGGGGCAGTTCTTC. Translated: CASTRVGAAQGQFF.

This clone was seen more than once but under ten times. The genes are TRBV5-6 and TRBJ2-2; D is ambiguous. Trimming left V 2 bases short and J 2 bases short, with 7 bases between. This CDR3 comprises 14 residues. CDR1 is SGHDT, CDR2 YYEEEE, per germline. The CDR3: CASSLGYNTGELFF. The CDR3, as DNA: TGTGCCAGCAGCTTAGGATACAACACCGGGGAGCTGTTTTTT.

V is TRBV19 and J is TRBJ2-7; D could derive from TRBD1 or TRBD2 (5 bases each). V was pared by 4 bases and J by 3 bases, with 13 bases between. Per the germline V gene, CDR1 is LNHDA and CDR2 is SQIVND (reference sequence). The CDR3 is 14 residues long. The CDR3: CASSSPGTVYEQYF. Written as DNA, the CDR3 is TGTGCCAGTAGTAGCCCCGGGACGGTCTACGAGCAGTACTTC.

CDR3 sequence reads: CASSTSGGPDTQYF. In DNA, the CDR3 is TGCGCCAGCAGCACTAGCGGGGGGCCAGATACGCAGTATTTT. The chain employs TRBV10-2 and TRBJ2-3; 12 bases map to TRBD2. The CDR3 length is 14 residues. V gave up 6 bases and J gave up 4 bases; unmatched junction bases: 2. Per germline, CDR1 WSHSY and CDR2 SAAADI.